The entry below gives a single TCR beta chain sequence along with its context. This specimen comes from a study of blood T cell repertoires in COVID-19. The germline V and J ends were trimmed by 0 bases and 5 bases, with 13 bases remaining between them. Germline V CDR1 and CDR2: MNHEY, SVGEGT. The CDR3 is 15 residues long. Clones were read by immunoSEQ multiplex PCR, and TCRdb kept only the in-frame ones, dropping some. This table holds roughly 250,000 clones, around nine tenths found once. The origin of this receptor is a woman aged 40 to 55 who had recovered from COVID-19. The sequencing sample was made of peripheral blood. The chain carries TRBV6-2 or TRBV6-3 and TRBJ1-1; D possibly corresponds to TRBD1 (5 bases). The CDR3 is CASSYSSGEGTEAFF. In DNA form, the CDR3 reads TGTGCCAGCAGTTACTCGTCCGGGGAGGGGACTGAAGCTTTCTTT.